The source of this T cell receptor (beta chain) is a study of PD-1 blockade in classical Hodgkin lymphoma. The germline gives CDR1 LNHNV, CDR2 YYDKDF (reference sequence). With 6 bases removed from V and 6 bases from J, the gap between germline ends came to 21 bases. The CDR3 is made up of 16 amino acids. The sample's time point: newly diagnosed, previously untreated cHL patient sample. The data were produced by immunoSEQ multiplex PCR, yet TCRdb's version contains in-frame clones alone and is incomplete. The sample yields 20,000 to 25,000 clones, 90% to 95% seen once. The TCR comes from a human donor with classical Hodgkin lymphoma. The sample consisted of peripheral blood mononuclear cells (PBMCs). The chain uses TRBV15 and TRBJ2-4, with TRBD1 as a possible D gene (5 bases). CDR3 protein: CATRGARVGPGNIQYF. The CDR3 nucleotides are TGTGCCACCAGAGGGGCTAGAGTAGGTCCTGGAAACATTCAGTACTTC.